This T cell receptor (beta chain) was identified in a study of spatial heterogeneity in lung cancer. Each molecule of TCR cDNA was tagged with one unique molecular identifier. TCRdb redid the calling of the 5' RACE reads with MiXCR, one entry per CDR3 protein. Of about 23,000 distinct CDR3 sequences detected, less than 6% appear once; the ten largest clones hold 5.2%. Time point noted: sample taken at primary tumor resection. Donation came from roughly 72 patients with untreated early-stage non-small cell lung cancer. The CDR3 spans 14 residues. From germline, CDR1 is LGHDT and CDR2 YNNKEL (reference sequence). V gave up 0 bases and J gave up 12 bases; unmatched junction bases: 8. There are many counts of this clonotype.

The receptor was isolated from a male donor with early-stage non-small cell lung cancer. The rearrangement joins TRBV3-1 to TRBJ2-3, with 8 nucleotides matching TRBD2. Material: PBMCs, obtained at surgery. CDR3 sequence (DNA): TGTGCCAGCAGCCAAGATTTGGCCGGGGGGGCCCAGTATTTT. It translates to CASSQDLAGGAQYF.